The sequence of this T cell receptor beta chain was determined in a study of neurological immune-mediated disorders. 5'RACE generated cDNA with 10-nucleotide random UMIs. TCRdb analysed the 5' RACE reads with MiXCR anew, one entry per CDR3 protein. Of 25,000 to 35,000 distinct CDR3 sequences in the sample, just over 4% are singletons; the top ten hold 20% to 25%. Study outcomes and limitations: Private repertoires in all groups were suggested, as expanded clones shared no CDR3 amino acid sequences across subjects.

The V gene's germline CDR1 is SGHRS and CDR2 YFSETQ. CDR3 length: 15 amino acids. V trimming: 4 bases; J trimming: 0 bases; junction bases outside the gene matches: 5. Sorted libraries were derived from approximately 990,000 CD4+ or CD8+ T cells. This clonotype has ten or more counts. The antigen is unknown. The TCR was taken from a woman in her forties in good health. The rearrangement uses TRBV5-1 and TRBJ2-3; 7 positions agree with TRBD2. Sequencing was done on a sample of CD4+ T cells from blood. CDR3 residues: CASSLRLASTDTQYF. DNA of the CDR3: TGCGCCAGCAGCCTCCGACTAGCTAGCACAGATACGCAGTATTTT.